The rows below give T cell receptor beta chains drawn from one sample of a study of blood T cell repertoires in COVID-19. Using immunoSEQ multiplex PCR, the repertoire was profiled, and TCRdb retains in-frame clones only, with some absent. Seen here are tens of thousands of clones, 85% to 90% observed once, and the top ten hold under 20%. Material for sequencing was peripheral blood. The receptors originated from a woman aged 60-70 years with COVID-19, enrolled during active disease. CDR3s include the opening cysteine and the closing phenylalanine or tryptophan. Each record gives: clone size, V gene, J gene, D gene, CDR3 DNA, CDR3 protein. The D gene is left open where the match is weak. Part of the rows lack a size; the others show once, few, many or a class for expanded clones.

clone_size: NA; v_call: TRBV11-3; j_call: TRBJ1-3; d_call: NA; cdr3_nt: TGTGCCAGCAGCGCGGGGGCAATCTCTGGAAACACCATATATTTT; cdr3_aa: CASSAGAISGNTIYF
clone_size: NA; v_call: TRBV27; j_call: TRBJ1-1; d_call: TRBD1; cdr3_nt: TGTGCCAGCAGTCCTAACACAGGGGGCGTGAGGATGAACACTGAAGCTTTCTTT; cdr3_aa: CASSPNTGGVRMNTEAFF
clone_size: NA; v_call: TRBV29-1; j_call: TRBJ1-6; d_call: TRBD1; cdr3_nt: TGCAGCGTGTCCACAGGGGCAGGTGGTTCACCCCTCCACTTT; cdr3_aa: CSVSTGAGGSPLHF
clone_size: NA; v_call: TRBV2; j_call: TRBJ2-5; d_call: NA; cdr3_nt: TGTGCCAGCAGACAGGTGAGAGAGACCCAGTACTTC; cdr3_aa: CASRQVRETQYF
clone_size: NA; v_call: TRBV28; j_call: TRBJ1-3; d_call: NA; cdr3_nt: TGTGCCAGCAGTACGGGACTCCCCAGACCTGGAAACACCATATATTTT; cdr3_aa: CASSTGLPRPGNTIYF
clone_size: NA; v_call: TRBV24-1; j_call: TRBJ2-5; d_call: NA; cdr3_nt: TGTGCCACCAGTGATTCACAGGGCTACCAAGAGACCCAGTACTTC; cdr3_aa: CATSDSQGYQETQYF
clone_size: NA; v_call: TRBV30; j_call: TRBJ2-7; d_call: NA; cdr3_nt: TGTGCCTGGAAAACAGGGCCGCCGGGGCTCTACGAGCAGTACTTC; cdr3_aa: CAWKTGPPGLYEQYF
clone_size: NA; v_call: TRBV4-2; j_call: TRBJ2-5; d_call: NA; cdr3_nt: TGTGCCAGCAGCCAAGTCGGGGTGGCCGAGACCCAGTACTTC; cdr3_aa: CASSQVGVAETQYF
clone_size: NA; v_call: TRBV27; j_call: TRBJ2-7; d_call: NA; cdr3_nt: TGTGCCAGCAGTTTTATCAAGGGGGAATTCCACGAGCAGTACTTC; cdr3_aa: CASSFIKGEFHEQYF
clone_size: NA; v_call: TRBV25-1; j_call: TRBJ2-7; d_call: TRBD2; cdr3_nt: TGTGCCAGCAGTGGGACTAGCGGATCCTACGAGCAGTACTTC; cdr3_aa: CASSGTSGSYEQYF
clone_size: once; v_call: TRBV12-5; j_call: TRBJ1-3; d_call: NA; cdr3_nt: TGTGCTACGTCCGACGGGGGGTCGGGAAACACCATATATTTT; cdr3_aa: CATSDGGSGNTIYF
clone_size: NA; v_call: TRBV30; j_call: TRBJ2-7; d_call: TRBD1; cdr3_nt: TGTGCCTATAGAATCCGGGACAGGGTCTTCGACGAGCAGTACTTC; cdr3_aa: CAYRIRDRVFDEQYF
clone_size: NA; v_call: TRBV20-1; j_call: TRBJ1-2; d_call: NA; cdr3_nt: TGCAGTGCTAGTGAGGGCAGGGGCAACTATGGCTACACCTTC; cdr3_aa: CSASEGRGNYGYTF
clone_size: NA; v_call: TRBV10-3; j_call: TRBJ2-5; d_call: TRBD2; cdr3_nt: TGTGCCATCAGTGAGTCGCCGCGGGGGGTAGAGACCCAGTACTTC; cdr3_aa: CAISESPRGVETQYF
clone_size: NA; v_call: TRBV4-2; j_call: TRBJ2-7; d_call: TRBD2; cdr3_nt: TGTGCCAGCAGCCTGACTAGCGGGAGGGCCGGCGACGAGCAGTACTTC; cdr3_aa: CASSLTSGRAGDEQYF
clone_size: NA; v_call: TRBV4-1; j_call: TRBJ1-6; d_call: TRBD1; cdr3_nt: TGCGCCAGCAGCCCGGGACAGGGGTTAGACAATTCACCCCTCCACTTT; cdr3_aa: CASSPGQGLDNSPLHF